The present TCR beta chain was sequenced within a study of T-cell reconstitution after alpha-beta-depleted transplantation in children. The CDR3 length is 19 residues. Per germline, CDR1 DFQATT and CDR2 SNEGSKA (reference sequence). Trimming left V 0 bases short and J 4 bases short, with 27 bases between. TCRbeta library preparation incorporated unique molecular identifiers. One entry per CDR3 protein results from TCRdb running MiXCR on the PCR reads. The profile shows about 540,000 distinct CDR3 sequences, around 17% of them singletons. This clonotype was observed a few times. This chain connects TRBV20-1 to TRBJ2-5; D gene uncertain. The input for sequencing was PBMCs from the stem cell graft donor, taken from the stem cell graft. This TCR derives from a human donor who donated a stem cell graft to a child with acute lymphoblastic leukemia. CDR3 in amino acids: CSARDEDNPFWKSRETQYF. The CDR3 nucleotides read TGCAGTGCTAGAGATGAAGACAACCCTTTTTGGAAATCGCGAGAGACCCAGTACTTC.